Given below is one TCR beta chain in context. Its target is unknown. This record belongs to a study of TIL therapy for anti-PD-1-resistant metastatic lung cancer. Study context: Half of patients were current or former smokers.

Time point here: pre-treatment sample, taken before nivolumab and TIL therapy. Points from the study as a whole: This highly selected cohort may not generalize to typical lung cancer patients.

The CDR3 has 12 residues. The germline V gene has CDR1 MNHEY and CDR2 SVGEGT. Deletions cut 1 base from V and 8 bases from J, with 6 bases between. The libraries were made with immunoSEQ v3. Generated by immunoSEQ multiplex PCR, the TCRdb table keeps only in-frame clones and is missing some. The table lists approximately 50,000 clones, more than 80% of them singletons. This specimen consisted of blood, obtained at baseline. This TCR came from a person aged 25-79 years with non-small cell lung cancer. The chain links TRBV6-2 or TRBV6-3 to TRBJ2-1, with D possibly called TRBD1 or TRBD2 (5 bases each). DNA for the CDR3: TGTGCCAGCAGTTACTGGGGGTATGAGCAGTTCTTC. Protein product: CASSYWGYEQFF.